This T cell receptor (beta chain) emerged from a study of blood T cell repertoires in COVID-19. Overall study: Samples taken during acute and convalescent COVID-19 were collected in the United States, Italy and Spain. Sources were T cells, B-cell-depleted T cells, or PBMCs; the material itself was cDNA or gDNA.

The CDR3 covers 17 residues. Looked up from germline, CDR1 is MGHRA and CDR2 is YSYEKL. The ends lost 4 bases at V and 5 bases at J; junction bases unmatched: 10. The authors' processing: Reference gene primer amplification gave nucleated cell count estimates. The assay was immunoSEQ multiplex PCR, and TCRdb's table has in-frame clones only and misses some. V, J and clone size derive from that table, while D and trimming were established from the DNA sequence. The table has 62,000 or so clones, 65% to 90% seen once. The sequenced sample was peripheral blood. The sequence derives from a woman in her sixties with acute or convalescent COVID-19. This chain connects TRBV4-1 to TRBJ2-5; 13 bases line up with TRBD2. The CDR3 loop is CASSPFGLAGVFETQYF. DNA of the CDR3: TGCGCCAGCAGCCCCTTCGGACTAGCGGGAGTATTTGAGACCCAGTACTTC.